A single sample gave rise to the 19 T cell receptor beta chains below, sequenced in a study of blood T cell repertoires in COVID-19. Only in-frame clones appear in the TCRdb table, and some are missing; sequencing was by immunoSEQ multiplex PCR. The table lists 71,000 or so clones, around 80% of them singletons. Sequenced input: peripheral blood. Receptor source: a middle-aged man with acute or convalescent COVID-19.

The V and J genes are TRBV27 and TRBJ1-5, with D perhaps matching TRBD1 (6 bases). Looked up from germline, CDR1 is MNHEY and CDR2 is SMNVEV (reference sequence). This CDR3 has 15 amino acids. V was trimmed by 5 bases and J by 0 bases, leaving 11 bases between them. The CDR3 protein is CASSGGAYSNQPQHF. CDR3 nucleotides: TGTGCCAGCAGTGGGGGCGCCTATAGCAATCAGCCCCAGCATTTT.

The chain couples TRBV6-1 to TRBJ2-4; 7 positions agree with TRBD1. Germline values: CDR1 MNHNS, CDR2 SASEGT. This CDR3 has 15 amino acids. V shed 5 bases and J 16 bases; nucleotides not matched to a gene: 20. CDR3 in DNA: TGTGCCAGCAGTAGCCCCTCCCCCCCGGGACAGAAGATTTACTTC. Amino acids: CASSSPSPPGQKIYF.

CDR3 in DNA: TGCGCCAGCAGCCAGTTTGGGGGGAATGAGCAGTTCTTC. Protein: CASSQFGGNEQFF. This chain connects TRBV4-1 to TRBJ2-1; D may be TRBD2 (6 bases). Trimming cost V 3 bases and J 7 bases, with 10 bases left between them. Germline V CDR1 and CDR2: MGHRA, YSYEKL. The CDR3 loop spans 13 amino acids.

J is TRBJ1-1 and V is TRBV5-4; 8 nucleotides match TRBD1. CDR3 length: 15 residues. CDR1 is SGHNT, CDR2 YYREEE, per germline (reference sequence). With V trimmed by 4 bases and J by 3 bases, 8 bases remained unmatched. CDR3 residues: CASSLDPGQDTEAFF. DNA of the CDR3: TGTGCCAGCAGCCTTGATCCGGGACAGGACACTGAAGCTTTCTTT.

This chain links TRBV15 with TRBJ1-5, with a possible D match to TRBD1 (5 bases). The ends were cut back, 0 bases at V and 0 bases at J, with 6 bases in the middle. Per the germline V gene, CDR1 is LNHNV and CDR2 is YYDKDF (reference sequence). CDR3 length: 15 residues. CDR3 amino acids: CATSRERGSNQPQHF. The CDR3 DNA reads TGTGCCACCAGCAGAGAAAGGGGTAGCAATCAGCCCCAGCATTTT.

The V gene is TRBV6-5, the J gene TRBJ2-7, with TRBD2 matching over 9 bases. The ends lost 8 bases at V and 2 bases at J; junction bases unmatched: 10. This CDR3 contains 15 residues. Looked up from germline, CDR1 is MNHEY and CDR2 is SVGAGI. CDR3 loop: CASCPLAGYTYEQYF. The DNA of the CDR3 is TGTGCCAGCTGCCCTCTAGCGGGATATACCTACGAGCAGTACTTC.

This clone was recorded a few times. This sequence joins TRBV4-1 and TRBJ2-7; D might be TRBD2 (5 bases). V lost 2 bases and J 1 base, leaving 9 bases between the germline ends. This CDR3 is 14 amino acids long. CDR1 is MGHRA, CDR2 YSYEKL, per germline. For the CDR3, the DNA is TGCGCCAGCAGCCAACCCGGGGAGTCCTACGAGCAGTACTTC. Translating gives CASSQPGESYEQYF.

The rearrangement uses TRBV28 and TRBJ1-6; 8 bases are shared with TRBD1. Germline values: CDR1 MDHEN, CDR2 SYDVKM. The J segment lost 10 bases and the V segment lost 11 bases, leaving 13 bases of the junction unmatched. The CDR3 has 14 residues. The CDR3 sequence is CASAIPRGQSPLHF. In DNA form, the CDR3 reads TGTGCCTCCGCCATACCCAGGGGGCAATCACCCCTCCACTTT.

The chain combines TRBV24-1 with TRBJ1-2; 7 positions agree with TRBD1. This CDR3 region has 12 residues. In germline, CDR1 is KGHDR, CDR2 SFDVKD. After removal of 5 bases from V and 7 bases from J, the junction contained 3 bases not matched to a gene. CDR3 sequence: CATSGDSRGYTF. DNA for the CDR3: TGTGCCACCAGTGGGGACAGCCGTGGCTACACCTTC.

The chain joins TRBV6-5 to TRBJ1-1, with no clear D. V was pared by 4 bases and J by 3 bases, with 18 bases between. Germline loops: CDR1 MNHEY, CDR2 SVGAGI. The CDR3 covers 16 residues. Written as DNA, the CDR3 is TGTGCCAGCAGTTCCGCGTTGGGAGGGAGTCACACTGAAGCTTTCTTT. It yields the protein CASSSALGGSHTEAFF.

DNA of the CDR3: TGTGCCAGCAGTTACTCGCCAGGGGGTGATTATGGCTACACCTTC. Translating it yields CASSYSPGGDYGYTF. The rearrangement uses TRBV6-5 and TRBJ1-2; TRBD1 agrees at 7 bases. This CDR3 is built from 15 residues. The germline V gene encodes CDR1 MNHEY and CDR2 SVGAGI. Trimming removed 0 bases from V and 5 bases from J; junction bases left unmatched: 6.

This chain joins TRBV7-9 and TRBJ1-3, with 8 bases lining up with TRBD1. Losses at the gene ends were 5 bases for V and 8 bases for J; bases not matched to a gene: 8. CDR1 and CDR2 from the germline V gene are SEHNR and FQNEAQ (reference sequence). The CDR3 extends over 14 amino acids. CDR3 in DNA: TGTGCCAGCAGCCCACGACAGGGGCGAGACACCATATATTTT. This gives the protein CASSPRQGRDTIYF.

This rearrangement joins TRBV19 to TRBJ1-1, with D perhaps TRBD1 (5 bases). Germline CDR1 LNHDA, CDR2 SQIVND (reference sequence). Trimming stripped 6 bases from V and 2 bases from J, with 10 bases between. The CDR3 sequence is 13 residues long. The DNA of the CDR3 is TGTGCCAGTAGCGAACGGACAAACACTGAAGCTTTCTTT. Amino acid sequence: CASSERTNTEAFF.

The V call is TRBV28, the J call TRBJ2-2, with 12 bases that match TRBD1. The ends lost 5 bases at V and 7 bases at J; junction bases unmatched: 5. The CDR3 sequence is 15 residues long. Germline-derived CDR1 and CDR2 are MDHEN and SYDVKM. The CDR3 spells CASSQGQGALGELFF. The CDR3 coding sequence is TGTGCCAGCAGTCAGGGACAGGGGGCGCTCGGGGAGCTGTTTTTT.

The chain combines TRBV28 with TRBJ1-2; TRBD1 matches at 9 bases. The CDR3 length is 14 residues. Germline values: CDR1 MDHEN, CDR2 SYDVKM. Losses at the gene ends were 5 bases for V and 6 bases for J; bases not matched to a gene: 7. CDR3 bases: TGTGCCAGCAGTATATCCGGGACAGGGAATGGCTACACCTTC. It codes for CASSISGTGNGYTF.

The chain joins TRBV10-1 to TRBJ1-6; D is ambiguous. The CDR3 covers 12 residues. CDR1 is WNHNN and CDR2 is SYGVQD in the germline V gene (reference sequence). V was trimmed by 4 bases and J by 8 bases, leaving 6 bases between them. CDR3 sequence: CASSGTDSPLHF. The DNA for the CDR3 is TGCGCCAGCAGTGGAACGGATTCACCCCTCCACTTT.

This chain links TRBV4-1 with TRBJ2-7; D is uncertain. CDR1 and CDR2 from the germline V gene are MGHRA and YSYEKL. CDR3 length: 13 amino acids. V lost 0 bases, J lost 3 bases, and 6 bases lay in between. Written as DNA, the CDR3 is TGCGCCAGCAGCCAAGATCCCCACTACGAGCAGTACTTC. Protein: CASSQDPHYEQYF.

DNA of the CDR3: TGTGCCAGCAGCCAAGGGTCCGCAGGGGTGGTTGGCTACACCTTC. It yields the protein CASSQGSAGVVGYTF. The J gene is TRBJ1-2, the V gene TRBV4-2, with D possibly being TRBD1 (6 bases). Trimming took 1 base from V and 7 from J, leaving 16 bases between them. This CDR3 spans 15 amino acids. The germline CDR1 and CDR2 sequences are LGHNA and YNFKEQ.

The chain carries TRBV7-8 and TRBJ1-5; 8 nucleotides line up with TRBD1. The CDR3 loop spans 17 amino acids. The germline gives CDR1 SGHVS, CDR2 FQNEAQ. V lost 4 bases to trimming and J lost 5 bases; unmatched junction nucleotides: 13. The CDR3 sequence: CASSSFTQGARHQPQHF. The CDR3 DNA is TGTGCCAGCAGCTCATTCACCCAGGGGGCGCGACATCAGCCCCAGCATTTT. Complete variable domain (other parts from reference TRBV7-8 and TRBJ1-5): GAGVSQSPRYKVAKRGQDVALRCDPISGHVSLFWYQQALGQGPEFLTYFQNEAQLDKSGLPSDRFFAERPEGSVSTLKIQRTQQEDSAVYLCASSSFTQGARHQPQHFGDGTRLSIL.